This T cell receptor beta chain was captured in a study of OX40 agonist ivuxolimab in advanced cancers. Overall study context: Hepatocellular carcinoma, melanoma, renal cell or head and neck cancer affected the dose-escalation patients. Two cutaneous melanoma patients and one hepatocellular carcinoma patient, three in all, had partial responses. Whole-study findings and limits: Some nonresponders additionally presented with little normalized T-cell clonal expansion. Relative to CD4+, CD8+ T cells held more expanded clones on average.

TCRdb's copy holds only in-frame clones and misses some; the assay was immunoSEQ multiplex PCR. The sample lists 30,000 to 45,000 clones, 74% occurring once. Germline CDR1 and CDR2: MNHNS and SASEGT. The CDR3 is made up of 14 amino acids. This clone showed up just a few times. The antigen is undetermined. One junction end disagrees with the germline gene, perhaps due to a read error. The receptor comes from an adult with an advanced solid tumor such as melanoma, head and neck, liver or kidney cancer. The sample in question was CD4+ or CD8+ T cells sorted from blood, obtained in a trial of the OX40 agonist ivuxolimab. The V call is TRBV6-1, the J call TRBJ1-5, with TRBD1 as a possible D gene (5 bases). The CDR3 DNA sequence: TGTGCCAGCAGCGAAGGTGGGGGGGATCAGCCCCAGCATTTT. This codes for CASSEGGGDQPQHF.